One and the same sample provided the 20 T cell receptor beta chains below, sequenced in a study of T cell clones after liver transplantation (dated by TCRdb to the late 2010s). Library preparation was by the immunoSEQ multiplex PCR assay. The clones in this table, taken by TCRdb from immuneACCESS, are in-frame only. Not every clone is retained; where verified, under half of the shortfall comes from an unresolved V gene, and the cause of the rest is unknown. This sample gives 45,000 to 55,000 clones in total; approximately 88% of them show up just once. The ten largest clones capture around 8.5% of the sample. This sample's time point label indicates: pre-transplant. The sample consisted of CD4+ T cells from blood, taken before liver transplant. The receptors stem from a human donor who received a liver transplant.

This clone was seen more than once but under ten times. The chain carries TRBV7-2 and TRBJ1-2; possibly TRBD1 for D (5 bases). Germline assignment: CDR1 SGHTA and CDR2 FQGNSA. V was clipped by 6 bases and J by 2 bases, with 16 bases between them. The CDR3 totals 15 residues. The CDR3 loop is CASSSSGTGNYGYTF. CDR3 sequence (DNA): TGTGCCAGCAGTTCTTCCGGGACCGGGAACTATGGCTACACCTTC. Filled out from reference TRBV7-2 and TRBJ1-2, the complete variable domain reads GAGVSQSPSNKVTEKGKDVELRCDPISGHTALYWYRQSLGQGLEFLIYFQGNSAPDKSGLPSDRFSAERTGGSVSTLTIQRTQQEDSAVYLCASSSSGTGNYGYTFGSGTRLTVV.

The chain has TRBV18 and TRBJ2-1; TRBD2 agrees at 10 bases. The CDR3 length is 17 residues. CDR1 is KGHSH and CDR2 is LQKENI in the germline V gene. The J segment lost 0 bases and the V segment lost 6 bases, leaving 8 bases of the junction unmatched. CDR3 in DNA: TGTGCCAGCTCGTTCCGGACTAGCGGTGACTCCTACAATGAGCAGTTCTTC. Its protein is CASSFRTSGDSYNEQFF.

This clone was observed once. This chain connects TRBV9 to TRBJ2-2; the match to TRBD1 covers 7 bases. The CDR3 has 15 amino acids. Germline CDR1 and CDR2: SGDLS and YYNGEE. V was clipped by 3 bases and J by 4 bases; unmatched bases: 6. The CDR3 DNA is TGTGCCAGCAGCGAAAGACAGGGCTCCACCGGGGAGCTGTTTTTT. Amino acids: CASSERQGSTGELFF.

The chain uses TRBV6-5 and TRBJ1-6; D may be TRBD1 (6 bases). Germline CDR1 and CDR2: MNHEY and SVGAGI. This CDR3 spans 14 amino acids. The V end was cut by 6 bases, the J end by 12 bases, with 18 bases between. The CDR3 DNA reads TGTGCCAGCAGGACGGGGGGCGACTACGGACCCCTCCACTTT. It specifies CASRTGGDYGPLHF.

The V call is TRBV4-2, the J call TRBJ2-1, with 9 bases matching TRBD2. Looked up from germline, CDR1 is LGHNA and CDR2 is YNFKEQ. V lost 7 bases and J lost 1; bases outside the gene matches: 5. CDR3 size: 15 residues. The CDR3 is CASMMAGGSYNEQFF. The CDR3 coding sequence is TGTGCCAGCATGATGGCGGGAGGGTCCTACAATGAGCAGTTCTTC.

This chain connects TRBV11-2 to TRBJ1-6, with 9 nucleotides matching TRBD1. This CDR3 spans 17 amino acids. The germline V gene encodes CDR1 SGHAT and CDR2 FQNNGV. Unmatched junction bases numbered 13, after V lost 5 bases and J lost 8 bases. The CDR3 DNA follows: TGTGCCAGCAGCCGAAGGACCCCCGGGACAGGGTATTCACCCCTCCACTTT. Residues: CASSRRTPGTGYSPLHF.

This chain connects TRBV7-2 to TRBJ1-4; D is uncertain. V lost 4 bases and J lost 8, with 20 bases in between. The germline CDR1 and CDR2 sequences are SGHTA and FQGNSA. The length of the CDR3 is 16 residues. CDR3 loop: CASSWGALDPGEKLFF. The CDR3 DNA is TGTGCCAGCAGCTGGGGAGCCTTGGACCCTGGGGAAAAACTGTTTTTT.

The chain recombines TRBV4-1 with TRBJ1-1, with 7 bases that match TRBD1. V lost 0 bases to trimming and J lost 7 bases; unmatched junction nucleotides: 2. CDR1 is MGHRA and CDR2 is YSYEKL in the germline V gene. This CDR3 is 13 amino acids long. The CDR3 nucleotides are TGCGCCAGCAGCCAAGATCAGGGGGGTGAAGCTTTCTTT. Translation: CASSQDQGGEAFF.

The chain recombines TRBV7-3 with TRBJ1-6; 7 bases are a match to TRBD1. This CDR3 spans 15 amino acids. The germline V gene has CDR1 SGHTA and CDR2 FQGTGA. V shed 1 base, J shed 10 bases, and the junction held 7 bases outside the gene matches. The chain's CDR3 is CASSLRAGGGSPLHF. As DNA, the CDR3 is TGTGCCAGCAGCTTAAGGGCAGGGGGAGGGTCACCCCTCCACTTT. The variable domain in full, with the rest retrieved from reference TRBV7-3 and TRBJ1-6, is GAGVSQTPSNKVTEKGKYVELRCDPISGHTALYWYRQSLGQGPEFLIYFQGTGAADDSGLPNDRFFAVRPEGSVSTLKIQRTERGDSAVYLCASSLRAGGGSPLHFGNGTRLTVT.

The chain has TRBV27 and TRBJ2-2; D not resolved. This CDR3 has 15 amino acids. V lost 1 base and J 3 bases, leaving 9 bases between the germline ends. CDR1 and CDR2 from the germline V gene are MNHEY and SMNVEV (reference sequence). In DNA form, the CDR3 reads TGTGCCAGCAGTTTATGGAGCTTCCACACCGGGGAGCTGTTTTTT. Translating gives CASSLWSFHTGELFF.

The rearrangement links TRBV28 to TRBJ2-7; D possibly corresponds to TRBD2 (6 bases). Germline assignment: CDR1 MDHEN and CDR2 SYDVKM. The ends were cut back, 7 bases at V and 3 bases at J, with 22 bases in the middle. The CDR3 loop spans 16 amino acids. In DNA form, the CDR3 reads TGTGCCAGCACCATAACGGGGCTCTCCGGGGGCTACGAGCAGTACTTC. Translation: CASTITGLSGGYEQYF.

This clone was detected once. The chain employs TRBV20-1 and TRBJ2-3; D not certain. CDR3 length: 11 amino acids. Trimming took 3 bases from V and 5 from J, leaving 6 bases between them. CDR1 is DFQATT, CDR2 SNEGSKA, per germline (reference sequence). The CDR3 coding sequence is TGCAGTGCTAGTTTGGGAGATACGCAGTATTTT. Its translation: CSASLGDTQYF.

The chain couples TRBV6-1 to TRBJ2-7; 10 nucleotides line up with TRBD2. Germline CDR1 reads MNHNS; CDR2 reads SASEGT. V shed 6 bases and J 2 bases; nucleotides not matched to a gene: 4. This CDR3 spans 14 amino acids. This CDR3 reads CASSWTSGPYEQYF. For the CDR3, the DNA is TGTGCCAGCAGCTGGACTAGCGGTCCCTACGAGCAGTACTTC.

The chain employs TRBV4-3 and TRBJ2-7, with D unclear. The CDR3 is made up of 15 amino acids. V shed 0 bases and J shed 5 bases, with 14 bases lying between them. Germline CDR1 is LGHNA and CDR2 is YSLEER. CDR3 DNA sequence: TGCGCCAGCAGCCAAGAAATTGTGGACCGGAACGAGCAGTACTTC. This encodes CASSQEIVDRNEQYF.

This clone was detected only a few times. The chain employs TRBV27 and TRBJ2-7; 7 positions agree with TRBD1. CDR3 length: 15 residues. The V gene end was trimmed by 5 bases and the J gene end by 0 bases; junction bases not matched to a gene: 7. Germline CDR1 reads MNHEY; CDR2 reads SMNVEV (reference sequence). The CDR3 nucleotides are TGTGCCAGCAGTCCACAGGGGCCCAGCTCCTACGAGCAGTACTTC. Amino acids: CASSPQGPSSYEQYF.

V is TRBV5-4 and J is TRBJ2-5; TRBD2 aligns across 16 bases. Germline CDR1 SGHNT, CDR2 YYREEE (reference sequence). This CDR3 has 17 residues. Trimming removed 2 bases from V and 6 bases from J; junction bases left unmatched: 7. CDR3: CASSFGTSGGAGQTQYF. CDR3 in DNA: TGTGCCAGCAGCTTCGGGACTAGCGGGGGGGCCGGTCAGACCCAGTACTTC. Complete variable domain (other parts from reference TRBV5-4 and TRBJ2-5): ETGVTQSPTHLIKTRGQQVTLRCSSQSGHNTVSWYQQALGQGPQFIFQYYREEENGRGNFPPRFSGLQFPNYSSELNVNALELDDSALYLCASSFGTSGGAGQTQYFGPGTRLLVL.

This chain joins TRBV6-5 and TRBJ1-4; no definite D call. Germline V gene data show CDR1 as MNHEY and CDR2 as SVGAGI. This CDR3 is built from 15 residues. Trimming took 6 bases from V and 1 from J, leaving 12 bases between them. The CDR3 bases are TGTGCCAGCAGACCCCCCGGCCTAACTAATGAAAAACTGTTTTTT. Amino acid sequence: CASRPPGLTNEKLFF.

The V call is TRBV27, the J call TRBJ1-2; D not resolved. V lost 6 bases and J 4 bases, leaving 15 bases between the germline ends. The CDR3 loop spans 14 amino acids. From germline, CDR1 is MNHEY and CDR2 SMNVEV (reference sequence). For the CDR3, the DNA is TGTGCCAGCAGGGACGGAGTTGTCGGCTATGGCTACACCTTC. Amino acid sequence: CASRDGVVGYGYTF.

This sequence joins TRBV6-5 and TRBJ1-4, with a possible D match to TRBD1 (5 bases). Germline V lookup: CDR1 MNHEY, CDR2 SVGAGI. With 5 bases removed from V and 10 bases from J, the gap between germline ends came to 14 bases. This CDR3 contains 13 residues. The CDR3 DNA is TGTGCCAGCAGTGGGGGGGGGACTCGAAAACTGTTTTTT. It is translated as CASSGGGTRKLFF.

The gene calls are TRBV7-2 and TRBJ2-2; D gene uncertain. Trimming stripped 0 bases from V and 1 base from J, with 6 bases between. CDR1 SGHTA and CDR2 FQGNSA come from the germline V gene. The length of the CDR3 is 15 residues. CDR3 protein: CASSLATVNTGELFF. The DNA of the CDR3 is TGTGCCAGCAGCTTAGCGACGGTGAACACCGGGGAGCTGTTTTTT.